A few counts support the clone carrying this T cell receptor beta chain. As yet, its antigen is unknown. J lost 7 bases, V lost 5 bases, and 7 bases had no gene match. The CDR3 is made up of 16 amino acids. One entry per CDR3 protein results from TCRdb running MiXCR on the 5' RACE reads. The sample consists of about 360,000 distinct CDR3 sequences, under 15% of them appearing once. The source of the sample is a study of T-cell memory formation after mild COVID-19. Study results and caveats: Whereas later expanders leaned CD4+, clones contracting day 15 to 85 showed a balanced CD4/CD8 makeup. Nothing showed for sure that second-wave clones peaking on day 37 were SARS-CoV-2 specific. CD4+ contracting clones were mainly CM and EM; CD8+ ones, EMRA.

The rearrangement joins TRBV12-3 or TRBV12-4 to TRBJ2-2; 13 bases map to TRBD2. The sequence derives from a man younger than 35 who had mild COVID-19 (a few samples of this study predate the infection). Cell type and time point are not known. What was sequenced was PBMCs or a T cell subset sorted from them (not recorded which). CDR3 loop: CASSPTSGGAVGELFF. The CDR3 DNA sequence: TGTGCCAGCAGTCCCACTAGCGGGGGGGCGGTCGGGGAGCTGTTTTTT.